The 2 T cell receptor beta chains below were found in one sample sequenced in a study of T cell repertoires in cytomegalovirus infection. MiXCR was run by TCRdb on the reads, yielding one entry per CDR3 protein. This table holds more than 50,000 distinct CDR3 sequences, roughly a third found once. Their antigen targets remain unknown. The sequenced sample was PBMCs, sequenced either directly or after in vitro stimulation (not recorded which). The receptor source for this set is a human donor in good health (CMV status not recorded). Some clones in this sample may be carry-over from other donors' samples.

The V and J genes are TRBV20-1 and TRBJ1-3, with D possibly TRBD1 on 5 matching bases. Germline assignment: CDR1 DFQATT and CDR2 SNEGSKA (reference sequence). Between the trimmed V and J ends, which lost 4 bases and 2 bases, there was a span of 6 bases. This CDR3 has 12 amino acids. As DNA, the CDR3 is TGCAGTGCTACCAGGGCTGGAAACACCATATATTTT. Protein product: CSATRAGNTIYF.

The CDR3 reads CASSGQGNSPLHF. The DNA for the CDR3 is TGTGCCAGCAGCGGACAGGGCAATTCACCCCTCCACTTT. The chain carries TRBV28 and TRBJ1-6; 8 nucleotides align to TRBD1. Germline trimming cut 6 bases from V and 7 bases from J; bases unmatched to any gene: 2. Germline CDR1 reads MDHEN; CDR2 reads SYDVKM. This CDR3 is built from 13 residues.